Shown below are 14 T cell receptor beta chains from a single sample sequenced in a study of T cells in Graves' hyperthyroidism and ophthalmopathy. Amplification targeted TCR beta CDR3 regions from RNA transcripts. HTBI primers were the set used in a first-round RT-PCR of the TCR CDR3. In TCRdb, the multiplex PCR reads were re-called with MiXCR into one record per CDR3 protein. The sample comprises more than 500,000 distinct CDR3 sequences, around 16% of which are singletons, and approximately 30% rests with the top ten. The material sequenced was blood. All receptors come from a woman younger than 45 with Graves' ophthalmopathy.

This clonotype has just a few counts. This chain connects TRBV27 to TRBJ2-2; D ambiguous. The V end lost 2 bases, the J end lost 1 base, and 8 bases lay between the germline ends. Germline CDR1 MNHEY, CDR2 SMNVEV (reference sequence). The CDR3 covers 15 residues. CDR3 sequence (DNA): TGTGCCAGCAGTTTAGCGGAATTGAACACCGGGGAGCTGTTTTTT. This codes for CASSLAELNTGELFF.

DNA for the CDR3: TGCGCCAGCAGCCGCGGGAGGGGCTGGGAATACGAGCAGTACTTC. It specifies CASSRGRGWEYEQYF. J is TRBJ2-7 and V is TRBV5-1, with 9 nucleotides matching TRBD2. V trimming: 4 bases; J trimming: 4 bases; junction bases outside the gene matches: 9. The CDR3 consists of 15 residues. Germline V gives CDR1 SGHRS, CDR2 YFSETQ. Filled out from reference TRBV5-1 and TRBJ2-7, the complete variable domain reads KAGVTQTPRYLIKTRGQQVTLSCSPISGHRSVSWYQQTPGQGLQFLFEYFSETQRNKGNFPGRFSGRQFSNSRSEMNVSTLELGDSALYLCASSRGRGWEYEQYFGPGTRLTVT.

This clonotype came up many times. V gene TRBV28 combines with J gene TRBJ1-1; a possible D gene is TRBD1 (5 bases). Trimming shortened V by 11 bases and J by 0 bases, and 19 bases separated the two germline ends. The CDR3 runs to 15 residues. Germline CDR1 and CDR2: MDHEN and SYDVKM. The CDR3 is CAHGRVGGLNTEAFF. The CDR3 coding sequence is TGTGCCCATGGGAGGGTCGGGGGACTGAACACTGAAGCTTTCTTT. The full variable domain, rest sourced from reference TRBV28 and TRBJ1-1, is DVKVTQSSRYLVKRTGEKVFLECVQDMDHENMFWYRQDPGLGLRLIYFSYDVKMKEKGDIPEGYSVSREKKERFSLILESASTNQTSMYLCAHGRVGGLNTEAFFGQGTRLTVV.

On this clonotype: This may be a read error, as it is one base from a much larger clone. V is TRBV10-3 and J is TRBJ2-7, with D hard to call. The germline V gene encodes CDR1 ENHRY and CDR2 SYGVKD. V was shortened by 1 base and J by 2 bases, with 3 bases between the two germline ends. The length of the CDR3 is 12 residues. The CDR3 DNA reads as TGTGCCATCAGTGAGTTCACCTACGAGCAGTACTTC. It yields the protein CAISEFTYEQYF.

This clonotype was seen many times. This sequence joins TRBV6-5 and TRBJ2-1; 9 positions match TRBD1. Looked up from germline, CDR1 is MNHEY and CDR2 is SVGAGI. The V segment lost 0 bases and the J segment 5 bases; nucleotides outside the gene matches: 2. This CDR3 comprises 15 residues. CDR3 DNA: TGTGCCAGCAGTTACTCCGGACAGGGGAACAATGAGCAGTTCTTC. Protein sequence: CASSYSGQGNNEQFF.

In its sample, this clonotype was seen a few times. The V call is TRBV24-1, the J call TRBJ2-1, with 9 nucleotides matching TRBD1. The V gene end was trimmed by 3 bases and the J gene end by 8 bases; junction bases not matched to a gene: 7. The CDR3 is made up of 15 amino acids. Germline V gene lookup returns CDR1 KGHDR and CDR2 SFDVKD. CDR3 sequence (DNA): TGTGCCACCAGTGATCCGGGACAGGGCTTTGATGAGCAGTTCTTC. Its protein is CATSDPGQGFDEQFF.

This clonotype occurred a few times. Here the CDR3 DNA reads TGTGCCAGCAGCGTCACTAGCACCGGGGAGCTGTTTTTT. This sequence encodes CASSVTSTGELFF. The V call is TRBV7-3, the J call TRBJ2-2; weak D call: TRBD2 (5 bases). CDR1 is SGHTA and CDR2 is FQGTGA in the germline V gene. The CDR3 contains 13 residues. V gave up 5 bases and J gave up 4 bases, with 8 bases separating them.

V is TRBV12-3 or TRBV12-4 and J is TRBJ1-2; D ambiguous. Trimming stripped 1 base from V and 3 bases from J, with 12 bases between. The CDR3 contains 15 residues. This CDR3 is CASSLEARRHYGYTF. The CDR3 region has the DNA TGTGCCAGCAGTTTAGAGGCGCGGAGACACTATGGCTACACCTTC.

The chain couples TRBV27 to TRBJ2-3; 8 bases agree with TRBD2. The CDR3 covers 17 residues. V lost 2 bases to trimming and J lost 1 base; unmatched junction nucleotides: 8. CDR1 MNHEY and CDR2 SMNVEV come from the germline V gene (reference sequence). The CDR3 reads CASSLPPTSDGTDTQYF. The CDR3 bases are TGTGCCAGCAGTTTACCACCGACTAGCGATGGCACAGATACGCAGTATTTT.

This clonotype was found many times. This CDR3 is CASRGQGGGRALYEQFF. The CDR3 bases are TGTGCCAGCAGGGGACAGGGAGGAGGGAGGGCCTTATATGAGCAGTTCTTC. The chain has TRBV28 and TRBJ2-1, with 9 bases fitting TRBD1. V dropped 6 bases and J dropped 8; count of bases not matched to a gene: 17. The CDR3 sequence is 17 residues long. The germline CDR1 and CDR2 sequences are MDHEN and SYDVKM.

This clonotype was counted at least ten times. The chain recombines TRBV2 with TRBJ2-7, with 7 bases lining up with TRBD2. The CDR3 is 13 residues long. After removal of 5 bases from V and 2 bases from J, the junction contained 3 bases not matched to a gene. Germline-derived CDR1 and CDR2 are SNHLY and FYNNEI. DNA of the CDR3: TGTGCCAGCAGTCTGGGACTACCCTACGAGCAGTACTTC. Its translation is CASSLGLPYEQYF.

This clonotype was observed once. This rearrangement joins TRBV7-3 to TRBJ2-1; 8 bases line up with TRBD2. Germline lookup yields CDR1 SGHTA and CDR2 FQGTGA. The CDR3 is 14 amino acids. The ends lost 6 bases at V and 6 bases at J; junction bases unmatched: 7. CDR3 bases: TGTGCCAGCAGTGTGGGACTAGGTCGCAATGAGCAGTTCTTC. Protein: CASSVGLGRNEQFF.

Points on this clonotype: One end of the junction fails to match germline, which may point to a read error. The chain has TRBV20-1 and TRBJ2-5, with TRBD1 matching 10 bases. The CDR3 spans 16 residues. CDR1 and CDR2 (germline): DFQATT, SNEGSKA (reference sequence). The CDR3 loop reads CSAGDQGQGVKETQYF. CDR3 sequence (DNA): TGCAGTGCTGGAGACCAAGGACAGGGGGTTAAAGAGACCCAGTACTTC.

The V gene is TRBV19, the J gene TRBJ2-7; 8 nucleotides agree with TRBD1. Per the germline V gene, CDR1 is LNHDA and CDR2 is SQIVND (reference sequence). The V segment lost 0 bases and the J segment 0 bases; nucleotides outside the gene matches: 7. This CDR3 has 17 residues. The CDR3 region is CASSIDRTGLNSYEQYF. The CDR3 bases are TGTGCCAGTAGTATAGATCGGACAGGGCTGAACTCCTACGAGCAGTACTTC.